This T cell receptor beta chain derives from a study of cytomegalovirus exposure and HLA in healthy donors. Germline lookup yields CDR1 MGHRA and CDR2 YSYEKL. The ends lost 1 base at V and 2 bases at J; junction bases unmatched: 3. The CDR3 is 15 amino acids. Primers: 60 Vbeta forward and 13 Jbeta reverse. Method: immunoSEQ multiplex PCR; TCRdb's copy keeps in-frame clones and lacks some. Of fewer than 200,000 clones in the sample, approximately 76% are singletons; the top ten hold under 2.5%. This chain uses TRBV4-1 with TRBJ1-1, with TRBD1 matching 8 bases. Sample: PBMCs. This receptor was obtained from a female donor in good health and CMV-seronegative. The chain's CDR3 is CASSQVDRGNTEAFF. The CDR3 nucleotides read TGCGCCAGCAGCCAAGTAGACAGGGGCAACACTGAAGCTTTCTTT.